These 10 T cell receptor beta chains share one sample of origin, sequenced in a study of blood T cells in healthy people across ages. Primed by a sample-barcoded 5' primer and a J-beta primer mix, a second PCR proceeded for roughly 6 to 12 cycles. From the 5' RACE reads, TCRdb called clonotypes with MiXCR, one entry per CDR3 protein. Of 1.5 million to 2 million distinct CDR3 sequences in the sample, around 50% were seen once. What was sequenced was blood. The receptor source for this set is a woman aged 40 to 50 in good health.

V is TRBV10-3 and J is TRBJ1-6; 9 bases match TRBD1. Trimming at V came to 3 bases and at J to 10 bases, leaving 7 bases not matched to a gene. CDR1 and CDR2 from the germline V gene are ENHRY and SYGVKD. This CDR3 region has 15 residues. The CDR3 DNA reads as TGTGCCATCAGTGATGGACAGGGGAGTGGATCACCCCTCCACTTT. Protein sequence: CAISDGQGSGSPLHF.

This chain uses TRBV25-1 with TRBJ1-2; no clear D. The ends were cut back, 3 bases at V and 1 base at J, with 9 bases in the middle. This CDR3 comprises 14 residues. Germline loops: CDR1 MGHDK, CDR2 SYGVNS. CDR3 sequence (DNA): TGTGCCAGCAGTGATCCGGGAAATAACTATGGCTACACCTTC. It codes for CASSDPGNNYGYTF.

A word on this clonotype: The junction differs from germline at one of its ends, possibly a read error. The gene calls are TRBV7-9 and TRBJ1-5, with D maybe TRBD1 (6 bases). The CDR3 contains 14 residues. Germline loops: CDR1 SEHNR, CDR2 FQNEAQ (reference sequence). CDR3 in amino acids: CASSGVGGKQPQHF. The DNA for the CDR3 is TGTGCCAGCAGCGGTGTCGGGGGCAAGCAGCCCCAGCATTTT.

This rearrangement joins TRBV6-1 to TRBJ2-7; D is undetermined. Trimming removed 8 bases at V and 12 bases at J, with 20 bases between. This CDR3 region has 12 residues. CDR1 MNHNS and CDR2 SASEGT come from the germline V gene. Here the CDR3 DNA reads TGTGCCAGCGCGCGGACGGCATTTACCCTGTACTTC. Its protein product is CASARTAFTLYF.

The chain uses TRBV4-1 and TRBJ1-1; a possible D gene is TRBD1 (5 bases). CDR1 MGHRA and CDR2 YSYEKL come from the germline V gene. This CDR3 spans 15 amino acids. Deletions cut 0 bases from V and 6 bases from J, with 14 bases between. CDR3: CASSQDVRGESEAFF. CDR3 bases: TGCGCCAGCAGCCAAGATGTTCGGGGGGAATCTGAAGCTTTCTTT.

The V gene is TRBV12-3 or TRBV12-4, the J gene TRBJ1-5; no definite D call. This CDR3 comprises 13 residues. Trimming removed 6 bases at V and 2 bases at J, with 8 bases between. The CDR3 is CASRNGGNQPQHF. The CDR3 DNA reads TGTGCCAGCAGGAACGGGGGCAATCAGCCCCAGCATTTT.

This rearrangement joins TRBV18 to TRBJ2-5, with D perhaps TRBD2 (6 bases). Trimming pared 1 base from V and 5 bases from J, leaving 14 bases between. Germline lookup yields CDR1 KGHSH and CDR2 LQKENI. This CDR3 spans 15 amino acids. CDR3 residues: CASSPQRGLAETQYF. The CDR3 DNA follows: TGTGCCAGCTCACCACAGAGGGGTCTAGCGGAGACCCAGTACTTC.

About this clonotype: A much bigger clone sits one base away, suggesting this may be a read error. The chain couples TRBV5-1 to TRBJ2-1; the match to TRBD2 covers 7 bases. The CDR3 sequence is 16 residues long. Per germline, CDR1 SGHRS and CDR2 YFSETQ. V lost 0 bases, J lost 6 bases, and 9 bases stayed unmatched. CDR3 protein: CASSLDLAERCNEQFF. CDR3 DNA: TGCGCCAGCAGCTTGGACCTAGCGGAGCGTTGCAATGAGCAGTTCTTC.

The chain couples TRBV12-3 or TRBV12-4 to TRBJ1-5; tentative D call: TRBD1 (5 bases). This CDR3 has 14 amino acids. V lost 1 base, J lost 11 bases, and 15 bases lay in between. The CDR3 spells CASSLGPASGAQHF. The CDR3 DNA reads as TGTGCCAGCAGTTTAGGGCCAGCTTCGGGGGCCCAGCATTTT.

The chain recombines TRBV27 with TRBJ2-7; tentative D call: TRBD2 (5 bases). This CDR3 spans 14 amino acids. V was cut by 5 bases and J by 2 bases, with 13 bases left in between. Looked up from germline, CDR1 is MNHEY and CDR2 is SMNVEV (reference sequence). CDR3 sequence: CASSPPGFPYEQYF. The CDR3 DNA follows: TGTGCCAGCAGTCCACCGGGGTTTCCCTACGAGCAGTACTTC.